Shown below are 25 T cell receptor beta chains from a single sample sequenced in a study of blood T cell repertoires in COVID-19. The protocol was immunoSEQ multiplex PCR, while the TCRdb copy is restricted to in-frame clones and leaves out a portion. The data show about 240,000 clones, roughly 91% seen once. Specimen: PBMCs or T cells enriched from blood (not recorded which). These receptors came from a woman younger than 45 who had recovered from COVID-19.

V is TRBV6-1 and J is TRBJ1-5, with unresolved D. Germline loops: CDR1 MNHNS, CDR2 SASEGT. V dropped 3 bases and J dropped 3 bases, with 12 bases sitting between them. CDR3 length: 15 residues. The CDR3 here is CASSEGRNYNQPQHF. Written as DNA, the CDR3 is TGTGCCAGCAGTGAGGGTAGGAACTACAATCAGCCCCAGCATTTT.

J is TRBJ2-7 and V is TRBV7-8; TRBD1 matches 11 bases. V was pared by 5 bases and J by 6 bases, with 6 bases of the junction left unmatched. CDR1 and CDR2 (germline): SGHVS, FQNEAQ. This CDR3 is built from 14 residues. The CDR3: CASSTDRGRGEQYF. As DNA, the CDR3 is TGTGCCAGCAGCACGGACAGGGGGCGCGGCGAGCAGTACTTC.

This chain joins TRBV28 and TRBJ2-7, with D possibly matching TRBD1 (6 bases). Germline V CDR1 and CDR2: MDHEN, SYDVKM. The CDR3 covers 17 residues. The ends were cut back, 5 bases at V and 2 bases at J, with 22 bases in the middle. The DNA for the CDR3 is TGTGCCAGCAGTGCCCCCCTCGGGGACACAACACCCTACGAGCAGTACTTC. It encodes CASSAPLGDTTPYEQYF.

V gene TRBV5-6 combines with J gene TRBJ1-1; TRBD1 is a possible D gene (6 bases). The V end was cut by 0 bases, the J end by 2 bases, with 8 bases between. From germline, CDR1 is SGHDT and CDR2 YYEEEE. The CDR3 spans 14 residues. CDR3 in DNA: TGTGCCAGCAGCTTGGAGACAGGAAACACTGAAGCTTTCTTT. Amino acids: CASSLETGNTEAFF.

The J gene is TRBJ1-4, the V gene TRBV19; D not resolved. The CDR3 contains 12 residues. V lost 2 bases and J lost 6, with 4 bases in between. The germline CDR1 and CDR2 sequences are LNHDA and SQIVND (reference sequence). The CDR3 protein is CASSIRDEKLFF. The CDR3 coding sequence is TGTGCCAGTAGTATACGGGATGAAAAACTGTTTTTT.

The V and J genes are TRBV28 and TRBJ2-1; TRBD2 aligns across 11 bases. Trimming at V came to 3 bases and at J to 3 bases, leaving 4 bases not matched to a gene. The CDR3 sequence is 16 residues long. CDR1 is MDHEN, CDR2 SYDVKM, per germline. The chain's CDR3 is CASSFSGRGIYNEQFF. CDR3 coding DNA: TGTGCCAGCAGTTTTAGCGGGAGGGGAATCTACAATGAGCAGTTCTTC. The complete variable domain, with remaining parts taken from reference TRBV28 and TRBJ2-1, reads DVKVTQSSRYLVKRTGEKVFLECVQDMDHENMFWYRQDPGLGLRLIYFSYDVKMKEKGDIPEGYSVSREKKERFSLILESASTNQTSMYLCASSFSGRGIYNEQFFGPGTRLTVL.

The gene calls are TRBV7-2 and TRBJ1-1, with 8 nucleotides matching TRBD1. The junction had 11 bases not matched to a gene; V was cut back by 7 bases and J by 4 bases. Germline CDR1 SGHTA, CDR2 FQGNSA. CDR3 length equals 15 residues. CDR3 nucleotides: TGTGCCAGCACATGGGCGGGACAGGTATTCACTGAAGCTTTCTTT. Protein product: CASTWAGQVFTEAFF. Combining the CDR3 with reference TRBV7-2 and TRBJ1-1 gives the whole variable domain GAGVSQSPSNKVTEKGKDVELRCDPISGHTALYWYRQSLGQGLEFLIYFQGNSAPDKSGLPSDRFSAERTGGSVSTLTIQRTQQEDSAVYLCASTWAGQVFTEAFFGQGTRLTVV.

The rearrangement joins TRBV6-5 to TRBJ2-1; possibly TRBD2 for D (5 bases). This CDR3 comprises 13 residues. Trimming shortened V by 4 bases and J by 4 bases, and 8 bases separated the two germline ends. Germline V gene sequence: CDR1 MNHEY, CDR2 SVGAGI. The CDR3 protein is CASSWRVYNEQFF. The DNA for the CDR3 is TGTGCCAGCAGTTGGCGGGTATACAATGAGCAGTTCTTC.

This chain connects TRBV7-2 to TRBJ1-5, with D perhaps TRBD1 (5 bases). From germline, CDR1 is SGHTA and CDR2 FQGNSA. V lost 3 bases and J 1 base, leaving 10 bases between the germline ends. The CDR3 totals 15 residues. CDR3 amino acids: CASSLSPGSNQPQHF. For the CDR3, the DNA is TGTGCCAGCAGCTTGAGCCCAGGGAGCAATCAGCCCCAGCATTTT.

The chain has TRBV3-1 (or the pseudogene TRBV3-2) and TRBJ2-3; maybe TRBD2 (7 bases). Deletions cut 3 bases from V and 1 base from J, with 17 bases between. CDR1 is LGHDT and CDR2 is YNNKEL in the germline V gene (reference sequence). The CDR3 spans 17 residues. CDR3 sequence reads: CASSQAPGGGGTDTQYF. CDR3 in DNA: TGTGCCAGCAGCCAGGCTCCCGGCGGGGGCGGCACAGATACGCAGTATTTT.

The chain employs TRBV24-1 and TRBJ2-5; D not certain. V dropped 3 bases and J dropped 0 bases, with 4 bases sitting between them. The length of the CDR3 is 13 residues. The germline V gene has CDR1 KGHDR and CDR2 SFDVKD. The CDR3, as DNA: TGTGCCACCAGTGATGAGTACCAAGAGACCCAGTACTTC. Translating it yields CATSDEYQETQYF.

The rearrangement links TRBV6-5 to TRBJ2-4; D might be TRBD2 (5 bases). The CDR3 runs 15 residues. Germline values: CDR1 MNHEY, CDR2 SVGAGI. The V end was cut by 6 bases, the J end by 7 bases, with 19 bases between. CDR3 DNA: TGTGCCAGCAGCCGCTTCCGGGAACCCGGGAACATTCAGTACTTC. Protein product: CASSRFREPGNIQYF.

V gene TRBV19 combines with J gene TRBJ1-2, with TRBD1 as a possible D gene (5 bases). V dropped 1 base and J dropped 0 bases, with 12 bases sitting between them. Germline V gene sequence: CDR1 LNHDA, CDR2 SQIVND (reference sequence). This CDR3 region has 16 residues. The CDR3 sequence: CASSIAPGYANYGYTF. CDR3 DNA: TGTGCCAGTAGTATAGCGCCAGGGTACGCTAACTATGGCTACACCTTC.

The V and J genes are TRBV5-1 and TRBJ2-2, with 13 positions matching TRBD2. Germline trimming cut 2 bases from V and 3 bases from J; bases unmatched to any gene: 10. Germline CDR1 reads SGHRS; CDR2 reads YFSETQ. The CDR3 length is 19 residues. CDR3 nucleotide sequence: TGCGCCAGCAGCTTAACCGGACTAGCGGGAGTACGGGACACCGGGGAGCTGTTTTTT. This sequence encodes CASSLTGLAGVRDTGELFF.

The chain uses TRBV19 and TRBJ2-1; TRBD2 matches 10 bases. J gave up 1 base and V 8 bases, and 8 bases lay outside the gene matches. The CDR3 totals 16 residues. Germline assignment: CDR1 LNHDA and CDR2 SQIVND (reference sequence). In DNA, the CDR3 is TGTGCCAGTCAGGAAGCGGGAGGGCCATCCTACAATGAGCAGTTCTTC. Its translation is CASQEAGGPSYNEQFF.

This clone was recorded a few times. This rearrangement joins TRBV5-1 to TRBJ1-1; D is undetermined. Germline CDR1 and CDR2: SGHRS and YFSETQ. CDR3 length: 13 amino acids. V lost 1 base to trimming and J lost 2 bases, with 6 bases between them. CDR3 protein: CASSLLINTEAFF. The CDR3, as DNA: TGCGCCAGCAGCTTGTTAATCAACACTGAAGCTTTCTTT.

J is TRBJ1-1 and V is TRBV7-3; TRBD1 matches 7 bases. CDR1 SGHTA and CDR2 FQGTGA come from the germline V gene. J gave up 1 base and V 4 bases, and 12 bases lay outside the gene matches. This CDR3 comprises 17 residues. This CDR3 is CASSSTSPAGGNTEAFF. The DNA for the CDR3 is TGTGCCAGCAGCTCCACCTCCCCGGCAGGGGGGAACACTGAAGCTTTCTTT.

This rearrangement joins TRBV30 to TRBJ1-3; 7 bases line up with TRBD1. Looked up from germline, CDR1 is GTSNPN and CDR2 is SVGIG (reference sequence). V lost 5 bases to trimming and J lost 0 bases; unmatched junction nucleotides: 4. This CDR3 comprises 14 residues. CDR3 in DNA: TGTGCCTGGCGCGGGACAGTCTCTGGAAACACCATATATTTT. Protein product: CAWRGTVSGNTIYF.

The chain has TRBV7-2 and TRBJ2-1; the D gene is possibly TRBD1 (6 bases). V was shortened by 5 bases and J by 7 bases, with 18 bases between the two germline ends. Looked up from germline, CDR1 is SGHTA and CDR2 is FQGNSA. This CDR3 has 15 residues. This CDR3 is CASSQGFRALNEQFF. The CDR3 DNA is TGTGCCAGCAGCCAGGGGTTTCGGGCCCTGAATGAGCAGTTCTTC.

The V call is TRBV7-2, the J call TRBJ1-5; no firm D call. The CDR3 is 14 residues long. The germline V gene has CDR1 SGHTA and CDR2 FQGNSA. V was trimmed by 4 bases and J by 6 bases, leaving 13 bases between them. CDR3 coding DNA: TGTGCCAGCAGCTCCCTTGCGGGATCTCAGCCCCAGCATTTT. Its translation is CASSSLAGSQPQHF.

The rearrangement uses TRBV29-1 and TRBJ1-2, with 8 positions matching TRBD1. Germline V CDR1 and CDR2: SQVTM, ANQGSEA. V dropped 4 bases and J dropped 4; count of bases not matched to a gene: 2. The CDR3 is made up of 12 amino acids. The CDR3 here is CSVVQGGYGYTF. The CDR3 DNA sequence: TGCAGCGTTGTACAGGGGGGCTATGGCTACACCTTC. Filled out from reference TRBV29-1 and TRBJ1-2, the complete variable domain reads SAVISQKPSRDICQRGTSLTIQCQVDSQVTMMFWYRQQPGQSLTLIATANQGSEATYESGFVIDKFPISRPNLTFSTLTVSNMSPEDSSIYLCSVVQGGYGYTFGSGTRLTVV.

The rearrangement joins TRBV27 to TRBJ2-5, with TRBD2 matching 8 bases. V shed 7 bases, J shed 6 bases, and the junction held 10 bases outside the gene matches. Germline lookup yields CDR1 MNHEY and CDR2 SMNVEV (reference sequence). The CDR3 totals 14 residues. DNA for the CDR3: TGTGCCAGCATCGCGGGAGGCTTGAGGAAGACCCAGTACTTC. Residues: CASIAGGLRKTQYF.

V gene TRBV7-3 combines with J gene TRBJ1-1; 10 nucleotides agree with TRBD1. Germline CDR1 SGHTA, CDR2 FQGTGA. V shed 6 bases, J shed 0 bases, and the junction held 13 bases outside the gene matches. This CDR3 region has 18 residues. The CDR3 is CASRTGTGALNLNTEAFF. CDR3 coding DNA: TGTGCCAGCAGAACCGGGACAGGGGCCCTAAACTTGAACACTGAAGCTTTCTTT.

The chain combines TRBV3-1 (or the pseudogene TRBV3-2) with TRBJ2-3; 13 nucleotides align to TRBD2. CDR1 and CDR2 (germline): LGHDT, YNNKEL (reference sequence). Trimming at V came to 2 bases and at J to 2 bases, leaving 7 bases not matched to a gene. This CDR3 has 18 residues. For the CDR3, the DNA is TGTGCCAGCAGCCAAAAGAAACTAGCGGGAGGGTACACAGATACGCAGTATTTT. Protein sequence: CASSQKKLAGGYTDTQYF.

This chain joins TRBV7-8 and TRBJ1-6; possibly TRBD1 for D (6 bases). The CDR3 is 18 amino acids. With 5 bases removed from V and 4 bases from J, the gap between germline ends came to 21 bases. The germline CDR1 and CDR2 sequences are SGHVS and FQNEAQ. This CDR3 reads CASSPNLGGRGYNSPLHF. In DNA form, the CDR3 reads TGTGCCAGCAGCCCGAATTTGGGCGGCAGGGGTTATAATTCACCCCTCCACTTT.